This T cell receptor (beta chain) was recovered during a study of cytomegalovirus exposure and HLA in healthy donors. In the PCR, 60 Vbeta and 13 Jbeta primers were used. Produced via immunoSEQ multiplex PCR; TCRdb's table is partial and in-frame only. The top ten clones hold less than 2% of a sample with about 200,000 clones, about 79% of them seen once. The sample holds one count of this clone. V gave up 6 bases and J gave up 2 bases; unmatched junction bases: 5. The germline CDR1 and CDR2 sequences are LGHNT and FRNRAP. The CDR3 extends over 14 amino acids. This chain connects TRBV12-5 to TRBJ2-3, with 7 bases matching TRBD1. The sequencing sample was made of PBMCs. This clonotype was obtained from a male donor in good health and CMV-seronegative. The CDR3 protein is CASGPGTATDTQYF. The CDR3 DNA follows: TGTGCTAGTGGCCCTGGGACAGCCACAGATACGCAGTATTTT.